This TCR beta chain comes out of a study of cytomegalovirus exposure and HLA in healthy donors. Details on this clone: In the same sample, other DNA sequences code for this CDR3.

Donors in the study were healthy people who gave bone marrow. The PCR used 60 Vbeta and 13 Jbeta primers. Here immunoSEQ multiplex PCR was the method, and the copy in TCRdb shows in-frame clones only, minus some. The sample consists of around 120,000 clones, roughly 62% of them appearing once. V lost 3 bases to trimming and J lost 3 bases, with 16 bases between them. Germline CDR1 and CDR2: SGHNT and YYREEE (reference sequence). This CDR3 comprises 15 residues. The source of this sequence is a man aged 25 to 40 in good health and CMV-seropositive. The rearrangement joins TRBV5-4 to TRBJ2-7, with D perhaps TRBD2 (7 bases). The source material was PBMCs. The DNA for the CDR3 is TGTGCCAGCAGCTCCCACAGGGAGGGTCTCTACGAGCAGTACTTC. As protein: CASSSHREGLYEQYF.